The T cell receptor (beta chain) under discussion was sequenced for a study of human T cells and chemical hapten exposure. Study-wide background: Affected patients, primarily female, had alopecia areata, totalis or universalis.

Individual cDNA molecules in this library carried unique molecular identifiers. Via MiXCR, TCRdb re-called the RACE reads, giving one row per CDR3 protein. The data show about 57,000 distinct CDR3 sequences, approximately 9.3% seen once. The time point was: patch test 1, 2 weeks after DPC sensitization. Documented treatment: therapeutic diphenylcyclopropenone sensitization with weekly scalp DPC. CDR3 length: 11 residues. Germline values: CDR1 SQVTM, CDR2 ANQGSEA. V lost 8 bases to trimming and J lost 4 bases, with 11 bases between them. This clonotype showed up many times. No antigen is known for it. General observations from the study: The formation of large CDR3 similarity clusters by expanded TCRs significantly exceeded that of controls. Alopecia was present in the donors, so their immune response may differ from healthy people's.

This clonotype was sampled from a woman between 40 and 55 years old with alopecia areata. Some clones in this sample may be carry-over from other donors' samples. The gene calls are TRBV29-1 and TRBJ1-1; D is possibly TRBD1 (5 bases). Sample: whole blood, taken in connection with sensitization to the hapten diphenylcyclopropenone (DPC). This CDR3 reads CSYRGGTEAFF. In DNA, the CDR3 is TGCAGCTACCGGGGGGGCACTGAAGCTTTCTTT.